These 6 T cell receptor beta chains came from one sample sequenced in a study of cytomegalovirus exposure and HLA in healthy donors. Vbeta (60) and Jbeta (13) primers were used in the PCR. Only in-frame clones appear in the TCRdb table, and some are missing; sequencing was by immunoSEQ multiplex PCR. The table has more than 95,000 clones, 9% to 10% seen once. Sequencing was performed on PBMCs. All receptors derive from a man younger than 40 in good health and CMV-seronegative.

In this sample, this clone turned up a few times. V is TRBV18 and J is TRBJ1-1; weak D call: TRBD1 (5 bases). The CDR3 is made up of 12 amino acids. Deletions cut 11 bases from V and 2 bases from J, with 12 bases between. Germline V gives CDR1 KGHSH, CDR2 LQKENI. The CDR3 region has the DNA TGTGCCGGCGGGACGGTAAACACTGAAGCTTTCTTT. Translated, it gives CAGGTVNTEAFF.

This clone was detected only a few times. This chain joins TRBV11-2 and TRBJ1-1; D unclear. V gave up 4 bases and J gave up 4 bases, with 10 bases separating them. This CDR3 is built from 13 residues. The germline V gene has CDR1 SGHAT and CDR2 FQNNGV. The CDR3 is CASSSGSATEAFF. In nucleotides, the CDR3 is TGTGCCAGCAGCTCGGGTTCGGCCACTGAAGCTTTCTTT. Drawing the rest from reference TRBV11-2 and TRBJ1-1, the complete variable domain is EAGVAQSPRYKIIEKRQSVAFWCNPISGHATLYWYQQILGQGPKLLIQFQNNGVVDDSQLPKDRFSAERLKGVDSTLKIQPAKLEDSAVYLCASSSGSATEAFFGQGTRLTVV.

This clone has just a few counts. CDR3 sequence: CASSSGQGADTIYF. DNA for the CDR3: TGTGCCAGCAGCAGCGGACAGGGGGCAGACACCATATATTTT. The chain uses TRBV5-5 and TRBJ1-3, with 11 nucleotides matching TRBD1. Germline assignment: CDR1 SGHKS and CDR2 YYEKEE (reference sequence). The CDR3 is made up of 14 amino acids. J lost 8 bases, V lost 4 bases, and 5 bases had no gene match. The whole variable domain, remainder taken from reference TRBV5-5 and TRBJ1-3, is DAGVTQSPTHLIKTRGQQVTLRCSPISGHKSVSWYQQVLGQGPQFIFQYYEKEERGRGNFPDRFSARQFPNYSSELNVNALLLGDSALYLCASSSGQGADTIYFGEGSWLTVV.

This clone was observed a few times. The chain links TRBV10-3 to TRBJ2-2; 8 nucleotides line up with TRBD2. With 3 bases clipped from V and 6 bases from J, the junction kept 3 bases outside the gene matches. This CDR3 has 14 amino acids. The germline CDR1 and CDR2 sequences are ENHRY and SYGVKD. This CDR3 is CAISDGGAAGELFF. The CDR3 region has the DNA TGTGCCATCAGTGACGGGGGGGCCGCCGGGGAGCTGTTTTTT.

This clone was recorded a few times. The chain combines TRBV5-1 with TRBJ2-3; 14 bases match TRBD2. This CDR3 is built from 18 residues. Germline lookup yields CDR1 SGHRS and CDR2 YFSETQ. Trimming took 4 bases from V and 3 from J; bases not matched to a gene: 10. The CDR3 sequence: CASSVRTSGRSGTDTQYF. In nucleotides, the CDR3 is TGCGCCAGCAGCGTACGGACTAGCGGGAGGAGCGGGACAGATACGCAGTATTTT.

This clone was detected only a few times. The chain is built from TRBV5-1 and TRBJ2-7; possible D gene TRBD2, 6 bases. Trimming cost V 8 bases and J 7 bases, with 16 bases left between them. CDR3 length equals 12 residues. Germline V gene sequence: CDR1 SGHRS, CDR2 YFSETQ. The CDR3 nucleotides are TGCGCCAGAGCAGGTAAACGGGAGGAGCAGTACTTC. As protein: CARAGKREEQYF.